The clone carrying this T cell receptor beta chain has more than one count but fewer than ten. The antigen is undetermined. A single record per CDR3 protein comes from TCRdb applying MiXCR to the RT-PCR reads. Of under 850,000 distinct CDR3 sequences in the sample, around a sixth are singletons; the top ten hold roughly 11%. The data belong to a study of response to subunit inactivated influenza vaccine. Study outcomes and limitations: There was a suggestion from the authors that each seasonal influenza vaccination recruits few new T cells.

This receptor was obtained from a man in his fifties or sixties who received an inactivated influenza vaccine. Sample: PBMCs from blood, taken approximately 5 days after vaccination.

DNA of the CDR3: TGTGCCGTGGGACAGTTGAACACTGAAGCTTTCTTT. It specifies CAVGQLNTEAFF. V gene TRBV12-3 or TRBV12-4 combines with J gene TRBJ1-1; 7 nucleotides line up with TRBD1. V was pared by 11 bases and J by 0 bases, with 3 bases of the junction left unmatched. This CDR3 region has 12 residues.